This T cell receptor beta chain comes out of a study of T cells in localized non-small cell lung cancer. Study outcomes and limitations: Adjacent lung had a median around 50 of the 100 largest tumor clones. Because sequencing included only one region (of the tumor), heterogeneity remains possible.

As to this clone: What it recognizes is unknown.

Data came from immunoSEQ multiplex PCR; TCRdb stores just in-frame clones and leaves some out. The profile shows 2,000 to 2,500 clones, about 37% of them singletons. Sequencing was performed on normal lung tissue next to the tumor, taken before any cancer treatment. The TCR originated in a male donor at least 60 years old with stage I lung adenocarcinoma.

CDR3 nucleotide sequence: TGTGCCAGCAATAGCGGGGGGGCGAGGAATGAGCAGTTCTTC. The encoded protein is CASNSGGARNEQFF. The J gene is TRBJ2-1, the V gene TRBV28; 11 nucleotides line up with TRBD2. V shed 7 bases and J 7 bases; nucleotides not matched to a gene: 6. Germline V lookup: CDR1 MDHEN, CDR2 SYDVKM. The CDR3 spans 14 residues.